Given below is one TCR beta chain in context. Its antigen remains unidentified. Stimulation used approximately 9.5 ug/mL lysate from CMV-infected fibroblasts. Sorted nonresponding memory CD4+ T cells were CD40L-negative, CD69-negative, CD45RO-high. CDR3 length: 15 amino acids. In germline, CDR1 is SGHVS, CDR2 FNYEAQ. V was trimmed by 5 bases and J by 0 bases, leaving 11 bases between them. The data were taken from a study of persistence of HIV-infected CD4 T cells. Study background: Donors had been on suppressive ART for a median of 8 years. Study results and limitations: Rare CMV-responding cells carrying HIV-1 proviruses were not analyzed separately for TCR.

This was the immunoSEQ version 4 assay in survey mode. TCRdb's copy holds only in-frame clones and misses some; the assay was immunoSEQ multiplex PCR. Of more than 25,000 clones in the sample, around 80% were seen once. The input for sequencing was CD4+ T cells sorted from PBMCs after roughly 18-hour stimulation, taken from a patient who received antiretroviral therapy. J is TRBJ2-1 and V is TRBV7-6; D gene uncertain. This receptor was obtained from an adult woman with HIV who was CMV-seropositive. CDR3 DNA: TGTGCCAGCAGCACGACACAGAGCTCCTACAATGAGCAGTTCTTC. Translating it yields CASSTTQSSYNEQFF. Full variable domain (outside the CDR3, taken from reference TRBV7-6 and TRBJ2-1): GAGVSQSPRYKVTKRGQDVALRCDPISGHVSLYWYRQALGQGPEFLTYFNYEAQQDKSGLPNDRFSAERPEGSISTLTIQRTEQRDSAMYRCASSTTQSSYNEQFFGPGTRLTVL.